This T cell receptor beta chain originates from a study of blood T cell repertoires in COVID-19. Turning to the study itself: Samples of COVID-19 (acute and convalescent) were obtained from the United States, Italy and Spain. Nucleic acid was either cDNA or gDNA, and it came from T cells, B-cell-depleted T cells, or PBMCs.

CDR1 and CDR2 (germline): MNHEY, SVGAGI. Trimming removed 6 bases at V and 7 bases at J, with 22 bases between. This CDR3 region has 15 residues. The authors' processing: Using reference gene primer amplification, nucleated cell counts were estimated. The repertoire was sequenced with immunoSEQ multiplex PCR; TCRdb's copy has only in-frame clones and lacks some. Clone size and V and J calls were adopted from that table, with D and trimming inferred from the DNA. Of 270,000 or so clones listed, approximately 90% are singletons. This clone was recorded once. The sequencing input was peripheral blood. This receptor was taken from a man aged 35-49 years with acute or convalescent COVID-19. V and J are TRBV6-5 and TRBJ2-7, with D possibly matching TRBD1 (7 bases). The CDR3 sequence: CASSPGQAPGEEQYF. The CDR3 nucleotides are TGTGCCAGCAGCCCAGGACAGGCCCCGGGGGAGGAGCAGTACTTC.